Following are 23 T cell receptor beta chains from one sample sequenced in a study of blood T cell repertoires in COVID-19. TCRdb's copy holds only in-frame clones and misses some; the assay was immunoSEQ multiplex PCR. Here the sample spans tens of thousands of clones, almost 85% being singletons. The specimen was peripheral blood. The receptor set was obtained from a man older than 75 with acute or convalescent COVID-19.

The chain combines TRBV2 with TRBJ1-5; D ambiguous. V shed 7 bases and J shed 0 bases, with 10 bases lying between them. From germline, CDR1 is SNHLY and CDR2 FYNNEI. The CDR3 totals 14 residues. CDR3 sequence: CASNPTNSNQPQHF. CDR3 DNA: TGTGCCAGCAATCCGACAAATAGCAATCAGCCCCAGCATTTT.

The V call is TRBV6-5, the J call TRBJ2-7; 8 positions match TRBD1. After removal of 4 bases from V and 2 bases from J, the junction contained 10 bases not matched to a gene. CDR1 is MNHEY, CDR2 SVGAGI, per germline. The CDR3 sequence is 16 residues long. The CDR3 bases are TGTGCCAGCAGTTCCCTGGGGACAGGAAGGGCCTACGAGCAGTACTTC. This sequence encodes CASSSLGTGRAYEQYF.

The chain carries TRBV5-4 and TRBJ1-1; D uncertain. Germline CDR1 SGHNT, CDR2 YYREEE (reference sequence). This CDR3 has 13 residues. V lost 1 base and J lost 4, with 8 bases in between. The CDR3 DNA reads TGTGCCAGCAGCTTGAAAGGGAGCACTGAAGCTTTCTTT. Translated: CASSLKGSTEAFF.

The rearrangement links TRBV3-1 (or the pseudogene TRBV3-2) to TRBJ2-3, with 8 bases matching TRBD2. This CDR3 has 16 amino acids. Looked up from germline, CDR1 is LGHDT and CDR2 is YNNKEL (reference sequence). The trim removed 3 bases at V and 3 bases at J, leaving 8 bases unmatched. The CDR3 reads CASSHEAGDPTDTQYF. In DNA form, the CDR3 reads TGTGCCAGCAGCCACGAAGCGGGGGACCCAACAGATACGCAGTATTTT.

This clone was observed a handful of times. This sequence joins TRBV18 and TRBJ1-1; D possibly corresponds to TRBD1 (5 bases). CDR1 is KGHSH and CDR2 is LQKENI in the germline V gene. V was cut by 3 bases and J by 3 bases, with 11 bases left in between. The CDR3 is made up of 14 amino acids. The CDR3 sequence: CASSPYGGDTEAFF. In DNA form, the CDR3 reads TGTGCCAGCTCACCCTACGGGGGAGACACTGAAGCTTTCTTT. Using reference TRBV18 and TRBJ1-1 for the parts outside the CDR3, the full variable domain is NAGVMQNPRHLVRRRGQEARLRCSPMKGHSHVYWYRQLPEEGLKFMVYLQKENIIDESGMPKERFSAEFPKEGPSILRIQQVVRGDSAAYFCASSPYGGDTEAFFGQGTRLTVV.

In its sample, this clone was seen a few times. This sequence joins TRBV29-1 and TRBJ2-2; 7 nucleotides line up with TRBD2. The ends lost 0 bases at V and 3 bases at J; junction bases unmatched: 4. The CDR3 loop spans 15 amino acids. Germline V lookup: CDR1 SQVTM, CDR2 ANQGSEA. The CDR3 protein is CSVEDSRGDTGELFF. For the CDR3, the DNA is TGCAGCGTTGAAGATTCCCGGGGGGACACCGGGGAGCTGTTTTTT.

The chain couples TRBV5-1 to TRBJ2-7; tentative D call: TRBD2 (6 bases). This CDR3 comprises 12 residues. V dropped 4 bases and J dropped 4 bases, with 9 bases sitting between them. Germline-derived CDR1 and CDR2 are SGHRS and YFSETQ. Here the CDR3 DNA reads TGCGCCAGCAGCGGGGGGAGGTACGAGCAGTACTTC. Protein: CASSGGRYEQYF.

The genes are TRBV5-5 and TRBJ2-1; no definite D call. The CDR3 totals 15 residues. Per germline, CDR1 SGHKS and CDR2 YYEKEE (reference sequence). V dropped 4 bases and J dropped 10 bases, with 21 bases sitting between them. CDR3: CASSQSAGQLGEQFF. DNA of the CDR3: TGTGCCAGCAGCCAAAGTGCTGGGCAGCTCGGAGAGCAGTTCTTC.

This chain connects TRBV19 to TRBJ1-5; 8 bases are a match to TRBD1. The germline gives CDR1 LNHDA, CDR2 SQIVND (reference sequence). The CDR3 has 14 amino acids. The J segment lost 7 bases and the V segment lost 3 bases, leaving 5 bases of the junction unmatched. The CDR3: CASSIGTGWQPQHF. The CDR3 DNA follows: TGTGCCAGTAGTATTGGGACAGGCTGGCAGCCCCAGCATTTT.

The CDR3 coding sequence is TGTGCCAGCAGCCACCTCGGACAGGCGGGCTATGGCTACACCTTC. This encodes CASSHLGQAGYGYTF. V usage is TRBV7-9 and J usage is TRBJ1-2; 7 bases line up with TRBD1. From germline, CDR1 is SEHNR and CDR2 FQNEAQ (reference sequence). CDR3 size: 15 residues. Losses at the gene ends were 5 bases for V and 4 bases for J; bases not matched to a gene: 10.

V usage is TRBV6-5 and J usage is TRBJ2-6; D not certain. CDR3 length equals 15 residues. CDR1 and CDR2 (germline): MNHEY, SVGAGI. V lost 6 bases, J lost 0 bases, and 9 bases lay in between. The CDR3 DNA sequence: TGTGCCAGCAGGCCATCCAGCTCTGGGGCCAACGTCCTGACTTTC. This gives the protein CASRPSSSGANVLTF.

This chain joins TRBV11-2 and TRBJ1-1; 10 nucleotides match TRBD1. With 3 bases clipped from V and 3 bases from J, the junction kept 4 bases outside the gene matches. Germline values: CDR1 SGHAT, CDR2 FQNNGV. This CDR3 is built from 15 residues. CDR3 bases: TGTGCCAGCAGCTTGGGACAGGGGTTTGACACTGAAGCTTTCTTT. Encoded protein: CASSLGQGFDTEAFF.

This clone was seen a handful of times. The chain has TRBV2 and TRBJ2-3; tentatively, D is TRBD2 (6 bases). Germline V gene lookup returns CDR1 SNHLY and CDR2 FYNNEI. Trimming removed 4 bases at V and 6 bases at J, with 8 bases between. This CDR3 spans 12 amino acids. The CDR3 reads CASSVRGDTQYF. Written as DNA, the CDR3 is TGTGCCAGCAGTGTGCGGGGTGATACGCAGTATTTT.

The rearrangement joins TRBV4-2 to TRBJ2-1; 8 positions match TRBD2. The germline V gene has CDR1 LGHNA and CDR2 YNFKEQ. The CDR3 has 16 amino acids. V shed 2 bases and J 5 bases; nucleotides not matched to a gene: 8. CDR3 protein: CASSQQTSGGDNEQFF. CDR3 in DNA: TGTGCCAGCAGCCAACAAACTAGCGGAGGGGACAATGAGCAGTTCTTC.

This chain connects TRBV27 to TRBJ2-3; 8 nucleotides align to TRBD2. CDR1 is MNHEY and CDR2 is SMNVEV in the germline V gene (reference sequence). The CDR3 consists of 17 residues. J lost 2 bases, V lost 4 bases, and 11 bases had no gene match. CDR3 amino acids: CASSSRSGVPSTDTQYF. The DNA for the CDR3 is TGTGCCAGCAGTTCCCGTAGCGGGGTCCCCTCCACAGATACGCAGTATTTT.

V and J are TRBV7-8 and TRBJ2-4; 12 positions agree with TRBD1. Germline V gene data show CDR1 as SGHVS and CDR2 as FQNEAQ. Germline trimming cut 1 base from V and 5 bases from J; bases unmatched to any gene: 12. The CDR3 extends over 19 amino acids. The CDR3 sequence: CASSLEGTGGAPDENIQYF. In nucleotides, the CDR3 is TGTGCCAGCAGCTTAGAAGGGACAGGGGGCGCCCCGGATGAAAACATTCAGTACTTC. Using reference TRBV7-8 and TRBJ2-4 for the parts outside the CDR3, the full variable domain is GAGVSQSPRYKVAKRGQDVALRCDPISGHVSLFWYQQALGQGPEFLTYFQNEAQLDKSGLPSDRFFAERPEGSVSTLKIQRTQQEDSAVYLCASSLEGTGGAPDENIQYFGAGTRLSVL.

The chain uses TRBV19 and TRBJ1-1; no reliable D call. V was cut by 5 bases and J by 0 bases, with 10 bases left in between. CDR1 LNHDA and CDR2 SQIVND come from the germline V gene (reference sequence). This CDR3 is built from 14 residues. Written as DNA, the CDR3 is TGTGCCAGTAGTGTGAGTTTTATGAACACTGAAGCTTTCTTT. The encoded protein is CASSVSFMNTEAFF.

This clone was detected a few times. CDR3 DNA: TGTGCCAGCAGCCTAAACTCAGGCGCCTATGGCTACACCTTC. Its translation is CASSLNSGAYGYTF. The chain links TRBV5-4 to TRBJ1-2, with D hard to call. The V end lost 4 bases, the J end lost 4 bases, and 14 bases lay between the germline ends. CDR3 length: 14 residues. The germline CDR1 and CDR2 sequences are SGHNT and YYREEE (reference sequence). Full variable domain (remainder filled in from reference TRBV5-4 and TRBJ1-2): ETGVTQSPTHLIKTRGQQVTLRCSSQSGHNTVSWYQQALGQGPQFIFQYYREEENGRGNFPPRFSGLQFPNYSSELNVNALELDDSALYLCASSLNSGAYGYTFGSGTRLTVV.

The chain uses TRBV5-1 and TRBJ2-3; tentatively, D is TRBD2 (6 bases). Germline-derived CDR1 and CDR2 are SGHRS and YFSETQ. Trimming left V 5 bases short and J 6 bases short, with 22 bases between. The CDR3 totals 16 residues. CDR3 region: CASSPGTLGRRDTQYF. CDR3 DNA sequence: TGCGCCAGCAGTCCCGGGACTTTGGGTCGCCGGGATACGCAGTATTTT.

This rearrangement joins TRBV7-2 to TRBJ2-1; 8 bases align to TRBD2. Germline values: CDR1 SGHTA, CDR2 FQGNSA. Unmatched junction bases numbered 5, after V lost 1 base and J lost 6 bases. The length of the CDR3 is 15 residues. The CDR3 region has the DNA TGTGCCAGCAGCTTAGGGGCGGGGGGCGGCAATGAGCAGTTCTTC. Its protein is CASSLGAGGGNEQFF.

The chain couples TRBV5-1 to TRBJ2-2, with 8 bases fitting TRBD2. This CDR3 region has 16 residues. Germline CDR1 SGHRS, CDR2 YFSETQ. Trimming removed 0 bases from V and 4 bases from J; junction bases left unmatched: 5. In DNA, the CDR3 is TGCGCCAGCAGCTTGGTGGTAGCGGGGCCCACCGGGGAGCTGTTTTTT. Translated, it gives CASSLVVAGPTGELFF.

The chain links TRBV11-1 to TRBJ2-3, with 7 bases fitting TRBD1. CDR3 length: 17 residues. V shed 0 bases and J 0 bases; nucleotides not matched to a gene: 6. CDR1 SGHAT and CDR2 FQDESV come from the germline V gene (reference sequence). The CDR3 DNA sequence: TGTGCCAGCAGCTTAGCGCGATCACAGGGGAGCACAGATACGCAGTATTTT. It yields the protein CASSLARSQGSTDTQYF.

This clone has a single count. The chain links TRBV11-2 to TRBJ2-7, with TRBD1 matching 8 bases. V was clipped by 6 bases and J by 6 bases; unmatched bases: 7. CDR3 length: 13 amino acids. The germline V gene encodes CDR1 SGHAT and CDR2 FQNNGV. CDR3 protein: CASRMDRVGEQYF. CDR3 nucleotides: TGTGCCAGCAGGATGGACAGGGTGGGCGAGCAGTACTTC.